The rows below give T cell receptor beta chains drawn from one sample of a study of T cell repertoires in cytomegalovirus infection. Via MiXCR, TCRdb re-called the reads, giving one row per CDR3 protein. Among about 740,000 distinct CDR3 sequences listed, 35% were seen once. Source material: PBMCs. Receptor source: a human donor in good health (CMV status not recorded). Some clones in this sample may be carry-over from other donors' samples. Each CDR3 is given with its conserved first and last residue. A D gene is named only where the DNA matches it firmly. Clone size is shown for a subset of rows, as once, few, many or a class of expanded clone.

NA	16	TRBD2	TRBV6-1	TRBJ2-1	CASSEVVRRGANEQFF	TGTGCCAGCAGTGAAGTCGTGCGGCGGGGGGCGAATGAGCAGTTCTTC
NA	14	NA	TRBV10-3	TRBJ2-5	CATRIRAVQETQYF	TGTGCCACCAGGATAAGGGCTGTCCAAGAGACCCAGTACTTC
many	13	TRBD2	TRBV7-6	TRBJ2-7	CASSLVGGGEQYF	TGTGCCAGCAGCTTAGTGGGGGGGGGCGAGCAGTACTTC
few	13	TRBD1	TRBV7-3	TRBJ1-6	CASSWGTASPLHF	TGTGCCAGCAGCTGGGGGACAGCTTCACCCCTCCACTTT
NA	15	TRBD2	TRBV25-1	TRBJ2-1	CASSESSGRWNEQFF	TGTGCCAGCAGTGAATCTAGCGGGAGATGGAATGAGCAGTTCTTC
NA	14	NA	TRBV15	TRBJ1-1	CATSSSRRNTEAFF	TGTGCCACCAGCAGTTCGCGGCGGAACACTGAAGCTTTCTTT
NA	14	NA	TRBV25-1	TRBJ1-1	CASSDQGMTTEAFF	TGTGCCAGCAGTGACCAGGGCATGACAACTGAAGCTTTCTTT
NA	18	TRBD1	TRBV28	TRBJ2-6	CASSLEGQGFSGANVLTF	TGTGCCAGCAGTCTGGAGGGACAGGGGTTTTCTGGGGCCAACGTCCTGACTTTC
few	15	TRBD1	TRBV19	TRBJ2-1	CASSMKQGAYNEQFF	TGTGCCAGTAGTATGAAGCAGGGGGCTTACAATGAGCAGTTCTTC
many	15	TRBD1	TRBV6-1	TRBJ2-1	CASSKPGQGSNEQFF	TGTGCCAGCAGTAAACCGGGACAGGGTTCCAATGAGCAGTTCTTC
NA	12	NA	TRBV3-1	TRBJ2-7	CASRLAKGEQYF	TGTGCCAGCAGGCTAGCTAAGGGGGAGCAGTACTTC
few	13	TRBD1	TRBV2	TRBJ2-1	CASSRDRNNEQFF	TGTGCCAGCAGTAGGGACAGGAACAATGAGCAGTTCTTC
NA	15	TRBD1	TRBV19	TRBJ1-2	CASINPGQASYGYTF	TGTGCCAGTATTAACCCGGGACAGGCCTCCTATGGCTACACCTTC
NA	16	TRBD2	TRBV13	TRBJ2-3	CASSLAVAGSTDTQYF	TGTGCCAGCAGCTTAGCGGTAGCGGGAAGCACAGATACGCAGTATTTT
NA	16	NA	TRBV6-6	TRBJ1-1	CASSYPRGDRNTEAFF	TGTGCCAGCAGTTACCCCCGAGGGGACCGCAACACTGAAGCTTTCTTT
few	16	TRBD1	TRBV7-2	TRBJ2-1	CASSLGQGRGYNEQFF	TGTGCCAGCAGCTTGGGACAGGGCCGAGGCTACAATGAGCAGTTCTTC
NA	15	NA	TRBV6-1	TRBJ1-1	CASSEVSGTGTEAFF	TGTGCCAGCAGTGAAGTTTCAGGTACGGGGACTGAAGCTTTCTTT
many	15	TRBD2	TRBV7-8	TRBJ2-5	CASSLKAGGEETQYF	TGTGCCAGCAGCTTGAAAGCGGGAGGTGAAGAGACCCAGTACTTC
NA	19	TRBD2	TRBV20-1	TRBJ2-7	CSARELVGFSGAAPDEQYF	TGCAGTGCTAGAGAACTGGTAGGGTTTAGCGGGGCAGCCCCCGACGAGCAGTACTTC
many	16	NA	TRBV7-2	TRBJ2-3	CASSLGRMRGTDTQYF	TGTGCCAGCAGCTTAGGGAGAATGCGGGGCACAGATACGCAGTATTTT
NA	16	NA	TRBV4-1	TRBJ2-3	CASSQGISGGVYTQYF	TGCGCCAGCAGCCAAGGGATCTCGGGGGGCGTGTATACGCAGTATTTT
NA	15	TRBD1	TRBV6-6	TRBJ2-7	CASSYMGQGTYEQYF	TGTGCCAGCAGTTACATGGGACAGGGGACCTACGAGCAGTACTTC
NA	12	NA	TRBV28	TRBJ1-6	CASKDPNSPLHF	TGTGCCAGCAAAGACCCAAATTCACCCCTCCACTTT
NA	15	NA	TRBV4-1	TRBJ2-7	CASIQGRGATYEQYF	TGCGCCAGCATCCAAGGTCGGGGGGCAACCTACGAGCAGTACTTC
NA	14	NA	TRBV20-1	TRBJ2-3	CSAREVNFADTQYF	TGCAGTGCTAGAGAAGTTAACTTCGCAGATACGCAGTATTTT
NA	14	NA	TRBV11-3	TRBJ2-1	CASSSPYRDNEQFF	TGTGCCAGCAGCTCGCCTTACAGGGACAATGAGCAGTTCTTC
many	15	NA	TRBV28	TRBJ2-5	CASSLGGRQQETQYF	TGTGCCAGCAGTTTAGGTGGCAGACAACAAGAGACCCAGTACTTC
NA	16	TRBD1	TRBV19	TRBJ1-6	CASESSQGASNSPLHF	TGTGCCAGTGAATCGTCCCAGGGGGCTAGTAATTCACCCCTCCACTTT
few	14	TRBD2	TRBV7-3	TRBJ2-1	CASSPIAGGYEQFF	TGTGCCAGCAGCCCCATAGCGGGGGGGTATGAGCAGTTCTTC
few	12	NA	TRBV6-2/TRBV6-3	TRBJ2-5	CASSFPQPPQYF	TGTGCCAGCAGTTTCCCCCAGCCCCCTCAGTACTTC
many	14	NA	TRBV7-2	TRBJ2-5	CASSLGYSKETQYF	TGTGCCAGCAGCTTAGGGTACAGCAAAGAGACCCAGTACTTC
many	15	TRBD1	TRBV12-3/TRBV12-4	TRBJ2-2	CASTPGQGRTGELFF	TGTGCCAGCACCCCGGGACAGGGGAGAACCGGGGAGCTGTTTTTT
NA	18	TRBD2	TRBV5-6	TRBJ2-3	CASSFRGLAGVPTDTQYF	TGTGCCAGCAGCTTTAGGGGACTAGCGGGAGTTCCCACAGATACGCAGTATTTT
few	12	NA	TRBV6-1	TRBJ1-2	CASSYGTGGYTF	TGTGCCAGCAGTTATGGGACGGGGGGCTACACCTTC
few	13	NA	TRBV28	TRBJ2-7	CASTPGLSYEQYF	TGTGCCAGCACCCCGGGCCTGTCCTACGAGCAGTACTTC
few	15	NA	TRBV11-2	TRBJ2-5	CASSPPRDNQETQYF	TGTGCCAGCAGCCCCCCGCGGGACAACCAAGAGACCCAGTACTTC
NA	16	NA	TRBV27	TRBJ2-2	CASSPRQDLNTGELFF	TGTGCCAGCAGTCCACGCCAGGATCTGAACACCGGGGAGCTGTTTTTT
NA	13	NA	TRBV28	TRBJ2-7	CASSLYISYEQYF	TGTGCCAGCAGTTTATATATCTCCTACGAGCAGTACTTC
NA	13	TRBD1	TRBV7-8	TRBJ1-1	CASSLTGTVETFF	TGTGCCAGCAGCTTAACCGGGACAGTGGAGACTTTCTTT
NA	16	TRBD2	TRBV11-2	TRBJ2-2	CASQRRERGATGELFF	TGTGCCAGCCAGAGGCGGGAGCGGGGGGCCACCGGGGAGCTGTTTTTT
many	14	NA	TRBV12-3/TRBV12-4	TRBJ2-1	CASSLSGLYNEQFF	TGTGCCAGCAGTTTAAGTGGGTTGTACAATGAGCAGTTCTTC
NA	15	NA	TRBV19	TRBJ2-5	CASSPRGGTQETQYF	TGTGCCAGTAGTCCGAGAGGGGGGACCCAAGAGACCCAGTACTTC
NA	18	TRBD2	TRBV7-2	TRBJ2-3	CASSLPGLAGVSTDTQYF	TGTGCCAGCAGCTTACCGGGACTAGCGGGAGTATCCACAGATACGCAGTATTTT
few	20	NA	TRBV6-5	TRBJ2-2	CASSYSRRGGTPRNTGELFF	TGTGCCAGCAGTTACTCTCGGCGGGGCGGCACCCCGCGGAACACCGGGGAGCTGTTTTTT
few	13	NA	TRBV20-1	TRBJ2-5	CSARPGKQETQYF	TGCAGTGCTAGACCCGGGAAGCAAGAGACCCAGTACTTC
NA	15	TRBD2	TRBV7-9	TRBJ2-7	CASSLGGPGLYEQYF	TGTGCCAGCAGCTTAGGTGGCCCGGGACTATACGAGCAGTACTTC
NA	15	NA	TRBV5-1	TRBJ2-7	CASSFSGLSGYEQYF	TGCGCCAGCAGCTTTTCCGGGTTATCCGGCTACGAGCAGTACTTC
NA	16	TRBD2	TRBV7-6	TRBJ2-5	CASSFTSGGPVQTQYF	TGTGCCAGCAGCTTCACTAGCGGGGGGCCCGTCCAGACCCAGTACTTC
few	16	NA	TRBV27	TRBJ1-2	CASSRSTGEWGYGYTF	TGTGCCAGCAGTAGGTCGACGGGGGAATGGGGCTATGGCTACACCTTC
NA	15	NA	TRBV19	TRBJ1-1	CASSKTGRPNTEAFF	TGTGCCAGTAGTAAGACAGGCAGGCCGAACACTGAAGCTTTCTTT
few	13	NA	TRBV14	TRBJ1-6	CASSQEYNSPLHF	TGTGCCAGCAGCCAAGAGTATAATTCACCCCTCCACTTT
NA	13	NA	TRBV11-2	TRBJ2-1	CASRFRDYNEQFF	TGTGCCAGCAGATTCAGGGATTACAATGAGCAGTTCTTC
NA	13	NA	TRBV6-6	TRBJ2-7	CASSYETTYEHYF	TGTGCCAGCAGTTACGAGACGACCTACGAGCATTACTTC